The TCR beta chain under discussion was sequenced for a study of technical replicates of blood from a handful of donors. Only in-frame clones appear in the TCRdb table, and some are missing; sequencing was by immunoSEQ multiplex PCR. Among some 89,000 clones listed, about 95% were seen once. The CDR3 covers 14 residues. Germline values: CDR1 MNHEY, CDR2 SMNVEV (reference sequence). Losses at the gene ends were 7 bases for V and 0 bases for J; bases not matched to a gene: 4. The receptor was derived from a human donor in good health. V and J are TRBV27 and TRBJ2-7; 9 bases fit TRBD1. Sequenced input: T cells isolated from PBMCs. CDR3 loop: CASTGTGSSYEQYF. The DNA of the CDR3 is TGTGCCAGCACCGGGACAGGGAGCTCCTACGAGCAGTACTTC.